This note documents a single TCR beta chain sequence. The target antigen is unknown. The CDR3 spans 17 residues. What made the TCR beta cDNA was 5'RACE template switching with UMIs. Reprocessing the 5' RACE reads, TCRdb reports a single entry for every CDR3 protein and omits DNA. The table for this sample gives about 140,000 distinct CDR3 sequences. This specimen comes from a study of T cells expressing NK-cell markers. For the study at large: In the group of eight sequenced donors, seven were HCMV-seropositive and one was seronegative. Study-level results: Leadership of the CD3+CD56-NKG2C+ fraction also belonged to these clonotypes in several donors. Dominant NKG2C+ clonotypes were found to form 1.0-7.0% of CD8+ T cells in several donors.

The chain is built from TRBV12-3 or TRBV12-4 and TRBJ2-5; TCRdb returns TRBD1, unconfirmable since there is no DNA. The receptor was isolated from a young man in good health. The sequencing sample was made of blood T cells: a sorted CD56 or NKG2C T cell subset, CD4+ or CD8+ T cells, or bulk PBMC T cells (not recorded which). CDR3 sequence: CASTRGTAAGVQETQYF.